This TCR beta chain comes out of a study of OX40 agonist ivuxolimab in advanced cancers. This clone occurred once. The table came from immunoSEQ multiplex PCR; TCRdb's copy has only in-frame clones and leaves some out. The sample holds 60,000 to 75,000 clones, 87% seen once. CDR3 length: 12 amino acids. With 3 bases removed from V and 8 bases from J, the gap between germline ends came to 9 bases. Germline V gene data show CDR1 as SGDLS and CDR2 as YYNGEE. The chain has TRBV9 and TRBJ1-3, with D unresolved. Source: CD4+ or CD8+ T cells sorted from blood, taken in a trial of the OX40 agonist ivuxolimab. This sequence originates from an adult with an advanced solid tumor such as melanoma, head and neck, liver or kidney cancer. CDR3 sequence reads: CASSETRDTIYF. CDR3 nucleotides: TGTGCCAGCAGCGAAACGCGGGACACCATATATTTT.